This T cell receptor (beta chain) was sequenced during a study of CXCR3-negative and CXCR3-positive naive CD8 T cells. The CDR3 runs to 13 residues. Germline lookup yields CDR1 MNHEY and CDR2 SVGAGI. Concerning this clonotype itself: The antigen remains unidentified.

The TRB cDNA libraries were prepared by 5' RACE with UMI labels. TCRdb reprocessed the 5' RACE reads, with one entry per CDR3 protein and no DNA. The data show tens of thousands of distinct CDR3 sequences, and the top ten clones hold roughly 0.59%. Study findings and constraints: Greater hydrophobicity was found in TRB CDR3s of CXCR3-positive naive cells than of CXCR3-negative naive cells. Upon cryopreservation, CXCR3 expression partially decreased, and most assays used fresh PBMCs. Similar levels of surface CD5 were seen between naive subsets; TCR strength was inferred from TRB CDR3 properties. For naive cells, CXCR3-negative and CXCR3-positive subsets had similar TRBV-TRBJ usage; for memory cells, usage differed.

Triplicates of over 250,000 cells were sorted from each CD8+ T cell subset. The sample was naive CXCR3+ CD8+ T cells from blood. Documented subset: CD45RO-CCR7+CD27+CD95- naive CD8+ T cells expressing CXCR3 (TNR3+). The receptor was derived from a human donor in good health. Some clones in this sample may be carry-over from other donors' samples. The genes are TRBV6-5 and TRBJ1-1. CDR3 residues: CASSYSTRTEAFF.